This is a list of T cell receptor beta chains from one sample in a study of blood T cell repertoires in COVID-19. Only in-frame clones appear in the TCRdb table, and some are missing; sequencing was by immunoSEQ multiplex PCR. The table includes approximately 270,000 clones, 80% to 90% detected once. Sequencing used PBMCs or T cells enriched from blood (not recorded which). The receptors shown here come from a woman between 50 and 59 years old who had recovered from COVID-19. Each CDR3 is given with its conserved first and last residue. Each record gives: D gene, J gene, clone size, V gene, CDR3 DNA, CDR3 protein. A D gene is named only where the DNA matches it firmly. Clone size is stated in some rows and not others, as once, few, many or a class when expanded.

D gene: NA; J gene: TRBJ1-5; clone size: NA; V gene: TRBV4-1; CDR3 DNA: TGCGCCAGCAGCCAAGAATGGGGGCCCAATCAGCCCCAGCATTTT; CDR3 protein: CASSQEWGPNQPQHF
D gene: NA; J gene: TRBJ2-1; clone size: once; V gene: TRBV29-1; CDR3 DNA: TGCAGCGTCCTCCCCGGTTATCAGGGTGGGAATACCAATGAGCAGTTCTTC; CDR3 protein: CSVLPGYQGGNTNEQFF
D gene: TRBD1; J gene: TRBJ1-2; clone size: NA; V gene: TRBV28; CDR3 DNA: TGTGCCAGCAGTTTCAGGGGGCGGGGGATGTCGGGCTATGGCTACACCTTC; CDR3 protein: CASSFRGRGMSGYGYTF
D gene: NA; J gene: TRBJ2-2; clone size: NA; V gene: TRBV5-4; CDR3 DNA: TGTGCCAGCAGCTTCGGACAGACGTCAACCGGGGAGCTGTTTTTT; CDR3 protein: CASSFGQTSTGELFF
D gene: NA; J gene: TRBJ2-1; clone size: NA; V gene: TRBV18; CDR3 DNA: TGTGCCAGCTCACCACTTCGGCTTAGCGGAAGCTCCTACAATGAGCAGTTCTTC; CDR3 protein: CASSPLRLSGSSYNEQFF
D gene: NA; J gene: TRBJ1-2; clone size: NA; V gene: TRBV29-1; CDR3 DNA: TGCAGCGTTGACGTGTTGGGGCAGGGGCAAGGCTACACCTTC; CDR3 protein: CSVDVLGQGQGYTF
D gene: NA; J gene: TRBJ2-7; clone size: NA; V gene: TRBV3-1/TRBV3-2; CDR3 DNA: TGTGCCAGCAGCCAAGACCCCCTTTTCTACGAGCAGTACTTC; CDR3 protein: CASSQDPLFYEQYF
D gene: TRBD2; J gene: TRBJ2-3; clone size: NA; V gene: TRBV6-4; CDR3 DNA: TGTGCCAGCAGTACTAGCGGGATGGGAGATACGCAGTATTTT; CDR3 protein: CASSTSGMGDTQYF
D gene: NA; J gene: TRBJ1-2; clone size: NA; V gene: TRBV5-6; CDR3 DNA: TGTGCCAGCAGCTCCCACTTGGGGGAGGCGTATGGCTACACCTTC; CDR3 protein: CASSSHLGEAYGYTF
D gene: TRBD1; J gene: TRBJ2-7; clone size: NA; V gene: TRBV6-6; CDR3 DNA: TGTGCCAGCAGCTACGGACAGGTCTCCGAGCAGTACTTC; CDR3 protein: CASSYGQVSEQYF
D gene: NA; J gene: TRBJ2-5; clone size: NA; V gene: TRBV19; CDR3 DNA: TGTGCCAGTAGAACCAGGGGTGGGGAGACCCAGTACTTC; CDR3 protein: CASRTRGGETQYF
D gene: TRBD1; J gene: TRBJ1-1; clone size: NA; V gene: TRBV27; CDR3 DNA: TGTGCCAGCAGCTTCGACAGGGCCCCTAGGGACACTGAAGCTTTCTTT; CDR3 protein: CASSFDRAPRDTEAFF
D gene: TRBD1; J gene: TRBJ1-1; clone size: NA; V gene: TRBV28; CDR3 DNA: TGTGCCAGCAGTTTATCGATGAGGGGGCAAACTGAAGCTTTCTTT; CDR3 protein: CASSLSMRGQTEAFF
D gene: NA; J gene: TRBJ2-7; clone size: NA; V gene: TRBV27; CDR3 DNA: TGTGCCAGCAGTTTCTCGACAGGTTACGAGCAGTACTTC; CDR3 protein: CASSFSTGYEQYF
D gene: NA; J gene: TRBJ1-3; clone size: NA; V gene: TRBV7-9; CDR3 DNA: TGTGCCAGCAGCCCCTCCGGGTCCTCTGGAAACACCATATATTTT; CDR3 protein: CASSPSGSSGNTIYF
D gene: NA; J gene: TRBJ2-7; clone size: NA; V gene: TRBV19; CDR3 DNA: TGTGAGGGAAGGGGCCCTCGGGTAGAGCAGTACTTC; CDR3 protein: CEGRGPRVEQYF
D gene: TRBD1; J gene: TRBJ2-1; clone size: NA; V gene: TRBV4-1; CDR3 DNA: TGCGCCAGCAGCCAAGAGTGGGGGACAGGGGACAATGAGCAGTTCTTC; CDR3 protein: CASSQEWGTGDNEQFF